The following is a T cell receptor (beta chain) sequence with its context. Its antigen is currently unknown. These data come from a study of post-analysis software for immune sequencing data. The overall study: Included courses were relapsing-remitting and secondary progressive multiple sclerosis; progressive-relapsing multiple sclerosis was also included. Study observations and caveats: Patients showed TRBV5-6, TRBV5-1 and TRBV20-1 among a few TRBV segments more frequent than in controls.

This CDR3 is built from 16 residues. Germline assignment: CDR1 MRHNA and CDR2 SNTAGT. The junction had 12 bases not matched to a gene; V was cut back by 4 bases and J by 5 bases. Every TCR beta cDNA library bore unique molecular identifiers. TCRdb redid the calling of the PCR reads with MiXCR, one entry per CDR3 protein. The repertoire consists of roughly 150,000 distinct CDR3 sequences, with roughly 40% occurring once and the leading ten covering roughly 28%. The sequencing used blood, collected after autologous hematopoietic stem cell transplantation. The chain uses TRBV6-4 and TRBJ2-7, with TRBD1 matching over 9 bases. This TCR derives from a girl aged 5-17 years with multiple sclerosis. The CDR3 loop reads CASSGSIGTGLHEQYF. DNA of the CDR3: TGTGCCAGCAGTGGCTCGATTGGGACAGGGTTGCACGAGCAGTACTTC.